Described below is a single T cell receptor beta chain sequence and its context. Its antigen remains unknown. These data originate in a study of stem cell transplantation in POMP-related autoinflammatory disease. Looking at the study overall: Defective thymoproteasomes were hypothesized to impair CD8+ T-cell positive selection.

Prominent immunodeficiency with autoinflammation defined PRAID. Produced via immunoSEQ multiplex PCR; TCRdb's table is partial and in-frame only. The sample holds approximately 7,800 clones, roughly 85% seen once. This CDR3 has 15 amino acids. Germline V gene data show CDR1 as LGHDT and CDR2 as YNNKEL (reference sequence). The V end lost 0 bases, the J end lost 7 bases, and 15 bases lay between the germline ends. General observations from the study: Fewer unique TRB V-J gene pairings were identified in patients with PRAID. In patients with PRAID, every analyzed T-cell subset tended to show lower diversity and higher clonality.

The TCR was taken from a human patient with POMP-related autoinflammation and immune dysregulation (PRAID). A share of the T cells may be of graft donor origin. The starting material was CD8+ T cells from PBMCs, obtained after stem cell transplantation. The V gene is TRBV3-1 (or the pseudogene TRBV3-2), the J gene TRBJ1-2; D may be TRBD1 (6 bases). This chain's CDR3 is CASSQDLRTDSGYTF. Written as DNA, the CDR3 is TGTGCCAGCAGCCAAGATCTAAGGACAGACTCTGGCTACACCTTC.